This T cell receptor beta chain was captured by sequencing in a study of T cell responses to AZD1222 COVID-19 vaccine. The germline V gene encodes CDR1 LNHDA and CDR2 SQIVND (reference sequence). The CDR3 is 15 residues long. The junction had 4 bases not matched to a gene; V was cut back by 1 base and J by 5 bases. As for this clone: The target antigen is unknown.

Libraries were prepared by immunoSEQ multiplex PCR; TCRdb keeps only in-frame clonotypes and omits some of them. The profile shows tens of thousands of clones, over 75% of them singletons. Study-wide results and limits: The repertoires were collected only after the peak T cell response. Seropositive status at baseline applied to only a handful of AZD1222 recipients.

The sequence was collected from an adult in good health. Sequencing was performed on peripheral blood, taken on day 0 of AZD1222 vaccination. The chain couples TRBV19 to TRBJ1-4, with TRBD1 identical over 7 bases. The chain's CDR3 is CASSIGPGQNEKLFF. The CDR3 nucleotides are TGTGCCAGTAGTATAGGCCCGGGACAGAATGAAAAACTGTTTTTT.